This TCR beta chain is from a study of blood T cell repertoires in COVID-19. Source study methods: Cell counts per sample came from amplifying reference gene primers. Clones were sequenced by immunoSEQ multiplex PCR, and TCRdb holds only the in-frame ones, with some missing. That table gives V, J and clone size, and the DNA gave D and trimming. The repertoire holds some 15,000 clones, with around 88% as singletons. CDR1 MDHEN and CDR2 SYDVKM come from the germline V gene. The CDR3 covers 13 residues. V was clipped by 4 bases and J by 3 bases, with 9 bases between them. Sequencing used peripheral blood. This chain joins TRBV28 and TRBJ1-1; D unresolved. This clonotype was obtained from a human donor in a cohort sampled during active COVID-19. The CDR3 nucleotides read TGTGCCAGCAGTTCTAAGGCGGACACTGAAGCTTTCTTT. Its translation: CASSSKADTEAFF. Using reference TRBV28 and TRBJ1-1 for the parts outside the CDR3, the full variable domain is DVKVTQSSRYLVKRTGEKVFLECVQDMDHENMFWYRQDPGLGLRLIYFSYDVKMKEKGDIPEGYSVSREKKERFSLILESASTNQTSMYLCASSSKADTEAFFGQGTRLTVV.